These T cell receptor beta chains were read from a single sample in a study of cytomegalovirus exposure and HLA in healthy donors. The assay was immunoSEQ multiplex PCR, and TCRdb's table has in-frame clones only and misses some. The sample has around 110,000 clones, around 75% seen once; the top ten hold less than 3.5%. The sample comprised PBMCs. The receptors stem from a female donor in good health and CMV-seronegative. Both conserved end residues are part of each CDR3.

V: TRBV28; J: TRBJ2-7; CDR3: CASSHRGYEQYF
V: TRBV13; J: TRBJ2-3; CDR3: CASSLQPSGRGDTQYF
V: TRBV5-1; J: TRBJ1-5; CDR3: CASSLTGAQQPQHF
V: TRBV14; J: TRBJ1-2; CDR3: CASSQQGGRTF
V: TRBV11-2; J: TRBJ2-7; CDR3: CASSLVRTAYEQYF
V: TRBV28; J: TRBJ2-5; CDR3: CATSGGGPETQYF
V: TRBV7-3; J: TRBJ2-6; CDR3: CASSRDRGQLAGGSGANVLTF
V: TRBV6-6; J: TRBJ2-1; CDR3: CASSYLASDNEQFF
V: TRBV6-5; J: TRBJ1-1; CDR3: CASSSINTEAFF
V: TRBV5-5; J: TRBJ2-1; CDR3: CASSFGLAGGPFSYNEQFF
V: TRBV29-1; J: TRBJ2-3; CDR3: CSAQATSENTDTQYF
V: TRBV2; J: TRBJ2-5; CDR3: CASTLAGIQETQYF
V: TRBV7-9; J: TRBJ2-3; CDR3: CASSHTADTQYF
V: TRBV10-3; J: TRBJ2-1; CDR3: CAISGQGNEQFF
V: TRBV5-4; J: TRBJ2-7; CDR3: CASSSAGGLSYEQYF
V: TRBV10-3; J: TRBJ2-7; CDR3: CAIANFGAGFSQSYEQYF
V: TRBV2; J: TRBJ2-2; CDR3: CASSDGGQGIWGGELFF
V: TRBV5-1; J: TRBJ2-7; CDR3: CASSPWSGRTSGRDSYEQYF
V: TRBV29-1; J: TRBJ2-4; CDR3: CSVAEGGTDIQYF
V: TRBV5-1; J: TRBJ2-3; CDR3: CASSLGTSGRPSTDTQYF
V: TRBV7-9; J: TRBJ2-1; CDR3: CASSLATSPNNEQFF
V: TRBV5-4; J: TRBJ2-5; CDR3: CASSPHTSQETQYF
V: TRBV28; J: TRBJ2-5; CDR3: CASRRGQGPETQYF
V: TRBV27; J: TRBJ1-1; CDR3: CASSLGQGLGYTEAFF
V: TRBV6-1; J: TRBJ1-2; CDR3: CASRMTGAFSGYTF
V: TRBV11-3; J: TRBJ1-2; CDR3: CASSLGTDSGYTF
V: TRBV13; J: TRBJ2-3; CDR3: CASSPRVGLAGEDTQYF
V: TRBV9; J: TRBJ2-3; CDR3: CASSQGGSTDTQYF
V: TRBV13; J: -; CDR3: CASSFGQGGTYEQYF
V: TRBV5-1; J: TRBJ1-2; CDR3: CASSWGTASNYGYTF
V: TRBV4-1; J: TRBJ2-7; CDR3: CASSQDRDSSYEQYF
V: TRBV19; J: TRBJ1-5; CDR3: CASSATGGNQPQHF
V: TRBV7-8; J: TRBJ1-1; CDR3: CASSRGGNTEAFF
V: TRBV30; J: TRBJ2-7; CDR3: CAWSAGSYEQYF
V: TRBV4-2; J: TRBJ2-7; CDR3: CASSQDIRLAQSYEQYF
V: TRBV11-3; J: TRBJ2-2; CDR3: CASSSGTLNTGELFF
V: TRBV5-1; J: TRBJ2-5; CDR3: CASSLRGPGETQYF
V: TRBV15; J: TRBJ1-1; CDR3: CATSRGDRMNTEAFF